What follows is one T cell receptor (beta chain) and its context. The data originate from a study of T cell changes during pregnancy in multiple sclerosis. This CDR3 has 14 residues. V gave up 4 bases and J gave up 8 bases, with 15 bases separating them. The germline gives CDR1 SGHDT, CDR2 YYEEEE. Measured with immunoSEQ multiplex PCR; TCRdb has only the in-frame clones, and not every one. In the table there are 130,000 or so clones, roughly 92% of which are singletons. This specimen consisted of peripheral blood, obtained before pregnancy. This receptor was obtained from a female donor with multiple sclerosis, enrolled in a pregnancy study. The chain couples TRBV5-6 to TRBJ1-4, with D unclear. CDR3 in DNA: TGTGCCAGCAGCCCACGGGGATTTGGAGAAAAACTGTTTTTT. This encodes CASSPRGFGEKLFF.